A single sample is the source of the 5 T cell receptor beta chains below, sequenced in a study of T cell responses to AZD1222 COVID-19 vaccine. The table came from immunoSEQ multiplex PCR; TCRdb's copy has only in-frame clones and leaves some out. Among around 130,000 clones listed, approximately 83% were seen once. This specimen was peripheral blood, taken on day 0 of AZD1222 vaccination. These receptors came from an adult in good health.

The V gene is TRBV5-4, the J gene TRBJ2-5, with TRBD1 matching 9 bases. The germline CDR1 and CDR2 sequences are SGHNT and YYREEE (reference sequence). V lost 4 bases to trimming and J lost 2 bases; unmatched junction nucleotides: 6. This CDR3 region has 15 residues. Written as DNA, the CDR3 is TGTGCCAGCAGCAGAAGGGACAGGGTGCAAGAGACCCAGTACTTC. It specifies CASSRRDRVQETQYF.

The CDR3 coding sequence is TGTGCCAGCAGCCATGGTACTGACTACAATGAGCAGTTCTTC. Translating gives CASSHGTDYNEQFF. The chain recombines TRBV4-2 with TRBJ2-1; D unresolved. V shed 3 bases and J shed 3 bases, with 9 bases lying between them. There are 14 residues in the CDR3. The germline V gene has CDR1 LGHNA and CDR2 YNFKEQ.

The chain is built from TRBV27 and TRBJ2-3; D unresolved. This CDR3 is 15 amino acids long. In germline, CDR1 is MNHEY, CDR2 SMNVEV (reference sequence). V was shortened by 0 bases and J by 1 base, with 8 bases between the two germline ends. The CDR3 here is CASSLSVLGTDTQYF. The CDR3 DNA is TGTGCCAGCAGTTTATCTGTACTGGGCACAGATACGCAGTATTTT.

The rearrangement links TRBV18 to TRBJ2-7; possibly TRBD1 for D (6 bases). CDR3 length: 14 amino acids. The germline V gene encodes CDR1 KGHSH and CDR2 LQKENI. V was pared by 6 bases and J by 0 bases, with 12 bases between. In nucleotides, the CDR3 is TGTGCCAGCTCCCCAGGACAGAGCTCCTACGAGCAGTACTTC. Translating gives CASSPGQSSYEQYF. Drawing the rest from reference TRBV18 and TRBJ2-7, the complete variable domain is NAGVMQNPRHLVRRRGQEARLRCSPMKGHSHVYWYRQLPEEGLKFMVYLQKENIIDESGMPKERFSAEFPKEGPSILRIQQVVRGDSAAYFCASSPGQSSYEQYFGPGTRLTVT.

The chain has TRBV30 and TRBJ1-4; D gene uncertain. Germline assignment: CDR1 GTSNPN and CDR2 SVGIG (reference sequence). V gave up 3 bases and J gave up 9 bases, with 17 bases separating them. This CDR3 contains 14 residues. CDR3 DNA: TGTGCCTGGAGCGACGATACTACGTACAAAAAACTGTTTTTT. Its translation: CAWSDDTTYKKLFF.